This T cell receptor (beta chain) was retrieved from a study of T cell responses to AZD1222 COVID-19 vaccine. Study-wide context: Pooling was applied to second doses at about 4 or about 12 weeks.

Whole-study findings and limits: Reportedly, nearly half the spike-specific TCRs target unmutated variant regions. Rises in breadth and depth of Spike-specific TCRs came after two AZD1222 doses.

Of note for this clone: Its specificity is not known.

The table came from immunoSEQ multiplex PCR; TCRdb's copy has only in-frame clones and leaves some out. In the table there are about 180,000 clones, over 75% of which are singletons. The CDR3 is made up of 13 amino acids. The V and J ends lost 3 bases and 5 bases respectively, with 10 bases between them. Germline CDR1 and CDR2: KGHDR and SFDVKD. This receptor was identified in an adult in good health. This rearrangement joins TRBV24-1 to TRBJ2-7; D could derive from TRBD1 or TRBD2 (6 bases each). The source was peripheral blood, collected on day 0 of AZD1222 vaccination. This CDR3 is CATSDPRGHEQYF. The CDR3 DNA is TGTGCCACCAGTGATCCTCGGGGGCACGAGCAGTACTTC.